These 31 T cell receptor beta chains were all obtained from the same sample, sequenced in a study of OX40 agonist ivuxolimab in advanced cancers. The protocol used for the library was the immunoSEQ multiplex PCR assay. TCRdb took over this immuneACCESS table, retaining in-frame rearrangements with V and J assigned. Such tables are incomplete; in checked studies, under half of the missing clones stem from an unresolved V gene, and the remainder is unexplained. For this sample the table gives 60,000 to 65,000 clones, of which around nine tenths were detected only once. The leading ten clones occupy around 25% of the sample. The source material was CD4+ or CD8+ T cells sorted from blood, sampled in a trial of the OX40 agonist ivuxolimab. Every receptor here comes from an adult with an advanced solid tumor such as melanoma, head and neck, liver or kidney cancer.

CDR3 nucleotides: TGTGCCAGCAGCTTACAGTACAGTTCCTCTGGGGCCAACGTCCTGACTTTC. Encoded protein: CASSLQYSSSGANVLTF. The chain carries TRBV11-2 and TRBJ2-6; D not resolved. The CDR3 is made up of 17 amino acids. Germline assignment: CDR1 SGHAT and CDR2 FQNNGV. Deletions cut 2 bases from V and 0 bases from J, with 11 bases between.

The sample holds one count of this clone. V is TRBV25-1 and J is TRBJ1-2; no clear D gene. CDR1 is MGHDK, CDR2 SYGVNS, per germline. Trimming left V 2 bases short and J 7 bases short, with 14 bases between. The CDR3 is 14 residues long. CDR3 loop: CASSENRRITGYTF. Written as DNA, the CDR3 is TGTGCCAGCAGTGAAAATCGTCGCATAACTGGCTACACCTTC.

V is TRBV29-1 and J is TRBJ1-2; D not certain. The V and J ends lost 0 bases and 10 bases respectively, with 18 bases between them. Germline V lookup: CDR1 SQVTM, CDR2 ANQGSEA. The CDR3 length is 14 residues. CDR3 region: CSVEESIFYGSYTF. CDR3 nucleotides: TGCAGCGTTGAAGAATCGATCTTCTATGGTTCCTACACCTTC.

In its sample, this clone was seen once. The CDR3 DNA sequence: TGTGCCAGTAGTCCGTGGGACGGGGACACCGGGGAGCTGTTTTTT. Amino acid sequence: CASSPWDGDTGELFF. The genes are TRBV19 and TRBJ2-2; either TRBD1 or TRBD2 may supply D (5 bases each). The ends were cut back, 5 bases at V and 3 bases at J, with 13 bases in the middle. Looked up from germline, CDR1 is LNHDA and CDR2 is SQIVND (reference sequence). The CDR3 is made up of 15 amino acids.

V gene TRBV9 combines with J gene TRBJ2-1, with D possibly being TRBD2 (5 bases). The V gene's germline CDR1 is SGDLS and CDR2 YYNGEE. The CDR3 consists of 12 residues. V was pared by 3 bases and J by 10 bases, with 11 bases between. The CDR3 bases are TGTGCCAGCAGCGACTCCGGGGAGGAGCAGTTCTTC. Translation gives CASSDSGEEQFF.

The rearrangement uses TRBV6-5 and TRBJ2-5; the match to TRBD1 covers 8 bases. Germline values: CDR1 MNHEY, CDR2 SVGAGI. The CDR3 has 14 amino acids. With V trimmed by 6 bases and J by 4 bases, 7 bases remained unmatched. Here the CDR3 reads CASRTTGGRETQYF. The CDR3 DNA reads as TGTGCCAGCAGGACAACAGGGGGAAGAGAGACCCAGTACTTC.

The genes are TRBV30 and TRBJ2-5; 12 nucleotides align to TRBD2. After removal of 5 bases from V and 4 bases from J, the junction contained 8 bases not matched to a gene. Germline CDR1 reads GTSNPN; CDR2 reads SVGIG (reference sequence). The CDR3 consists of 15 residues. CDR3 bases: TGTGCCTGGGGTTCTAGCGGGAGGGCCCCAGAGACCCAGTACTTC. This translates into CAWGSSGRAPETQYF.

This chain connects TRBV2 to TRBJ2-7; no reliable D call. Per germline, CDR1 SNHLY and CDR2 FYNNEI. The CDR3 has 14 residues. V shed 2 bases and J shed 4 bases, with 12 bases lying between them. The CDR3 nucleotides are TGTGCCAGCAGTGAAATAACGGTTTTTTACGAGCAGTACTTC. Protein: CASSEITVFYEQYF.

The V gene is TRBV9, the J gene TRBJ2-7; 8 bases line up with TRBD2. Germline V CDR1 and CDR2: SGDLS, YYNGEE. This CDR3 has 15 amino acids. The junction had 8 bases not matched to a gene; V was cut back by 4 bases and J by 2 bases. The CDR3 sequence is CASSPGGSGAYEQYF. The CDR3 bases are TGTGCCAGCAGCCCCGGGGGTAGCGGGGCCTACGAGCAGTACTTC.

In its sample, this clone was seen once. V gene TRBV7-9 combines with J gene TRBJ2-5; unclear D gene. Germline-derived CDR1 and CDR2 are SEHNR and FQNEAQ (reference sequence). The V gene lost 4 bases and the J gene lost 5 bases, with 11 bases spanning the gap. There are 13 residues in the CDR3. In nucleotides, the CDR3 is TGTGCCAGCAGCTCAGGTTTGGGGGAGACCCAGTACTTC. Amino acid sequence: CASSSGLGETQYF.

The chain recombines TRBV18 with TRBJ1-1; D perhaps matches TRBD1 (5 bases). Trimming stripped 3 bases from V and 1 base from J, with 12 bases between. There are 15 residues in the CDR3. Germline V CDR1 and CDR2: KGHSH, LQKENI. The CDR3 nucleotides read TGTGCCAGCTCACCCCAAGAGGGACGGAACACTGAAGCTTTCTTT. Its translation is CASSPQEGRNTEAFF.

The V call is TRBV4-3, the J call TRBJ2-7; maybe TRBD1 (6 bases). V was shortened by 0 bases and J by 6 bases, with 12 bases between the two germline ends. The CDR3 is made up of 14 amino acids. From germline, CDR1 is LGHNA and CDR2 YSLEER. The CDR3 spells CASSQDLKQGEQYF. CDR3 DNA sequence: TGCGCCAGCAGCCAAGATCTAAAACAGGGCGAGCAGTACTTC.

V and J are TRBV28 and TRBJ1-4, with 7 bases that match TRBD1. The germline gives CDR1 MDHEN, CDR2 SYDVKM. The CDR3 runs 15 residues. After removal of 8 bases from V and 5 bases from J, the junction contained 11 bases not matched to a gene. In DNA, the CDR3 is TGTGCCAGCTCCCTCGCCGGGACAGCGAATGAAAAACTGTTTTTT. Its protein product is CASSLAGTANEKLFF.

This CDR3 reads CASSLAVAGWPEQFF. The CDR3 nucleotides read TGCGCCAGCAGCTTGGCCGTGGCGGGGTGGCCTGAGCAGTTCTTC. The chain employs TRBV5-1 and TRBJ2-1, with D perhaps matching TRBD2 (6 bases). The germline CDR1 and CDR2 sequences are SGHRS and YFSETQ. Trimming took off 0 bases at V and 9 bases at J, with 16 bases between the two ends. CDR3 length equals 15 residues.

V usage is TRBV11-2 and J usage is TRBJ2-5; possibly TRBD2 for D (6 bases). The CDR3 consists of 15 residues. Trimming took off 1 base at V and 5 bases at J, with 14 bases between the two ends. The germline CDR1 and CDR2 sequences are SGHAT and FQNNGV. Here the CDR3 reads CASSLAGGVGETQYF. The CDR3 DNA reads TGTGCCAGCAGCTTAGCCGGAGGGGTAGGGGAGACCCAGTACTTC.

This clone was counted once. The chain combines TRBV11-2 with TRBJ1-2; D is perhaps TRBD1 (5 bases). CDR3 length: 12 residues. V was pared by 1 base and J by 7 bases, with 7 bases between. Germline CDR1 and CDR2: SGHAT and FQNNGV. Written as DNA, the CDR3 is TGTGCCAGCAGCTTAGGGACACTTGGCTACACCTTC. Its protein is CASSLGTLGYTF.

The chain uses TRBV7-9 and TRBJ1-4; 8 positions agree with TRBD1. Germline CDR1 reads SEHNR; CDR2 reads FQNEAQ (reference sequence). The CDR3 loop spans 15 amino acids. Trimming took 4 bases from V and 4 from J; bases not matched to a gene: 5. The CDR3 loop is CASSSRQGSNEKLFF. CDR3 in DNA: TGTGCCAGCAGCTCTCGACAGGGGAGTAATGAAAAACTGTTTTTT.

This chain uses TRBV7-7 with TRBJ2-7; D not certain. The germline gives CDR1 SSHAT, CDR2 FNYEAQ (reference sequence). The CDR3 totals 13 residues. For the CDR3, the DNA is TGTGCTCACTACGGCGTCACTTCCTACGAGCAGTACTTC. It specifies CAHYGVTSYEQYF. Full variable domain (remainder filled in from reference TRBV7-7 and TRBJ2-7): GAGVSQSPRYKVTKRGQDVTLRCDPISSHATLYWYQQALGQGPEFLTYFNYEAQPDKSGLPSDRFSAERPEGSISTLTIQRTEQRDSAMYRCAHYGVTSYEQYFGPGTRLTVT.

The chain carries TRBV27 and TRBJ1-1; tentatively, D is TRBD1 (5 bases). The V end lost 5 bases, the J end lost 2 bases, and 12 bases lay between the germline ends. This CDR3 spans 14 amino acids. Germline assignment: CDR1 MNHEY and CDR2 SMNVEV (reference sequence). The CDR3 loop is CASSLRESNTEAFF. The CDR3 DNA sequence: TGTGCCAGCAGTCTCAGGGAAAGTAACACTGAAGCTTTCTTT.

The chain links TRBV19 to TRBJ2-2; D possibly matches TRBD1 or TRBD2 (5 bases each). This CDR3 has 18 amino acids. The V and J ends lost 0 bases and 3 bases respectively, with 17 bases between them. CDR1 is LNHDA and CDR2 is SQIVND in the germline V gene (reference sequence). The CDR3 protein is CASSIEGPGTSDTGELFF. The CDR3 nucleotides are TGTGCCAGTAGTATAGAGGGGCCGGGGACCTCGGACACCGGGGAGCTGTTTTTT.

The rearrangement joins TRBV11-3 to TRBJ2-1; D gene uncertain. CDR3 length: 13 amino acids. CDR1 and CDR2 from the germline V gene are SGHNT and YENEEA. Trimming took off 3 bases at V and 2 bases at J, with 5 bases between the two ends. CDR3: CASSFNTYNEQFF. DNA of the CDR3: TGTGCCAGCAGCTTTAACACCTACAATGAGCAGTTCTTC.

This clone was seen a few times. The gene calls are TRBV18 and TRBJ1-1; tentatively, D is TRBD1 (6 bases). Germline-derived CDR1 and CDR2 are KGHSH and LQKENI. V dropped 6 bases and J dropped 8 bases, with 10 bases sitting between them. CDR3 length: 11 residues. Here the CDR3 DNA reads TGTGCCAGCTCTGTGGGGACAGAAGCTTTCTTT. Translation gives CASSVGTEAFF.

V usage is TRBV6-5 and J usage is TRBJ2-2; D is perhaps TRBD2 (5 bases). This CDR3 contains 13 residues. V was cut by 0 bases and J by 6 bases, with 5 bases left in between. CDR1 and CDR2 from the germline V gene are MNHEY and SVGAGI. The CDR3 is CASSYSRAGELFF. DNA of the CDR3: TGTGCCAGCAGTTACTCGAGGGCCGGGGAGCTGTTTTTT.

This clone is large. This sequence joins TRBV9 and TRBJ1-1; D possibly corresponds to TRBD1 (6 bases). Trimming stripped 7 bases from V and 1 base from J, with 8 bases between. The CDR3 length is 12 residues. In germline, CDR1 is SGDLS, CDR2 YYNGEE. CDR3 sequence reads: CASGGPNTEAFF. The CDR3 DNA reads TGTGCCAGCGGGGGGCCGAACACTGAAGCTTTCTTT.

This clone was seen only once. The chain couples TRBV7-9 to TRBJ1-2; perhaps TRBD1 as D (5 bases). Trimming pared 5 bases from V and 0 bases from J, leaving 10 bases between. CDR1 is SEHNR and CDR2 is FQNEAQ in the germline V gene (reference sequence). This CDR3 comprises 14 residues. CDR3 nucleotides: TGTGCCAGCAGCGAGGGGATTTCTAACTATGGCTACACCTTC. It specifies CASSEGISNYGYTF.

The chain uses TRBV18 and TRBJ2-5; the D is unclear. The V end was cut by 3 bases, the J end by 0 bases, with 8 bases between. CDR3 size: 14 residues. Germline CDR1 reads KGHSH; CDR2 reads LQKENI. The CDR3 here is CASSPGPYQETQYF. In DNA, the CDR3 is TGTGCCAGCTCACCCGGACCATACCAAGAGACCCAGTACTTC.

This chain joins TRBV2 and TRBJ2-7; 9 bases line up with TRBD1. This CDR3 comprises 13 residues. Per the germline V gene, CDR1 is SNHLY and CDR2 is FYNNEI. V lost 10 bases to trimming and J lost 2 bases; unmatched junction nucleotides: 6. The CDR3 sequence: CATTGGAAYEQYF. In DNA form, the CDR3 reads TGTGCCACCACAGGGGGCGCTGCCTACGAGCAGTACTTC.

The chain is built from TRBV6-5 and TRBJ2-1; D unresolved. V was clipped by 4 bases and J by 0 bases, with 10 bases between them. There are 15 residues in the CDR3. Germline loops: CDR1 MNHEY, CDR2 SVGAGI. CDR3 residues: CASSFLGNSYNEQFF. DNA for the CDR3: TGTGCCAGCAGTTTCCTGGGGAACTCCTACAATGAGCAGTTCTTC.

This chain connects TRBV6-1 to TRBJ2-1; either TRBD1 or TRBD2 may supply D (5 bases each). This CDR3 is built from 13 residues. V was cut by 9 bases and J by 5 bases, with 14 bases left in between. Germline loops: CDR1 MNHNS, CDR2 SASEGT. CDR3 protein: CASRDLGDNEQFF. Written as DNA, the CDR3 is TGTGCCAGTCGGGACCTGGGCGACAATGAGCAGTTCTTC.

This clone appeared a single time. The chain uses TRBV5-1 and TRBJ1-1; D unclear. V lost 0 bases, J lost 6 bases, and 12 bases lay in between. CDR1 is SGHRS, CDR2 YFSETQ, per germline. The CDR3 contains 14 residues. Here the CDR3 DNA reads TGCGCCAGCAGCTTGGTAGGTAATATGGCTGAAGCTTTCTTT. It yields the protein CASSLVGNMAEAFF.

The gene calls are TRBV5-4 and TRBJ2-1, with D perhaps assigned TRBD1 or TRBD2 (5 bases each). V was shortened by 3 bases and J by 9 bases, with 16 bases between the two germline ends. The CDR3 sequence is 14 residues long. Germline CDR1 and CDR2: SGHNT and YYREEE (reference sequence). The CDR3: CASSSGTSMGEQFF. The CDR3 bases are TGTGCCAGCAGCTCCGGGACCTCGATGGGTGAGCAGTTCTTC.